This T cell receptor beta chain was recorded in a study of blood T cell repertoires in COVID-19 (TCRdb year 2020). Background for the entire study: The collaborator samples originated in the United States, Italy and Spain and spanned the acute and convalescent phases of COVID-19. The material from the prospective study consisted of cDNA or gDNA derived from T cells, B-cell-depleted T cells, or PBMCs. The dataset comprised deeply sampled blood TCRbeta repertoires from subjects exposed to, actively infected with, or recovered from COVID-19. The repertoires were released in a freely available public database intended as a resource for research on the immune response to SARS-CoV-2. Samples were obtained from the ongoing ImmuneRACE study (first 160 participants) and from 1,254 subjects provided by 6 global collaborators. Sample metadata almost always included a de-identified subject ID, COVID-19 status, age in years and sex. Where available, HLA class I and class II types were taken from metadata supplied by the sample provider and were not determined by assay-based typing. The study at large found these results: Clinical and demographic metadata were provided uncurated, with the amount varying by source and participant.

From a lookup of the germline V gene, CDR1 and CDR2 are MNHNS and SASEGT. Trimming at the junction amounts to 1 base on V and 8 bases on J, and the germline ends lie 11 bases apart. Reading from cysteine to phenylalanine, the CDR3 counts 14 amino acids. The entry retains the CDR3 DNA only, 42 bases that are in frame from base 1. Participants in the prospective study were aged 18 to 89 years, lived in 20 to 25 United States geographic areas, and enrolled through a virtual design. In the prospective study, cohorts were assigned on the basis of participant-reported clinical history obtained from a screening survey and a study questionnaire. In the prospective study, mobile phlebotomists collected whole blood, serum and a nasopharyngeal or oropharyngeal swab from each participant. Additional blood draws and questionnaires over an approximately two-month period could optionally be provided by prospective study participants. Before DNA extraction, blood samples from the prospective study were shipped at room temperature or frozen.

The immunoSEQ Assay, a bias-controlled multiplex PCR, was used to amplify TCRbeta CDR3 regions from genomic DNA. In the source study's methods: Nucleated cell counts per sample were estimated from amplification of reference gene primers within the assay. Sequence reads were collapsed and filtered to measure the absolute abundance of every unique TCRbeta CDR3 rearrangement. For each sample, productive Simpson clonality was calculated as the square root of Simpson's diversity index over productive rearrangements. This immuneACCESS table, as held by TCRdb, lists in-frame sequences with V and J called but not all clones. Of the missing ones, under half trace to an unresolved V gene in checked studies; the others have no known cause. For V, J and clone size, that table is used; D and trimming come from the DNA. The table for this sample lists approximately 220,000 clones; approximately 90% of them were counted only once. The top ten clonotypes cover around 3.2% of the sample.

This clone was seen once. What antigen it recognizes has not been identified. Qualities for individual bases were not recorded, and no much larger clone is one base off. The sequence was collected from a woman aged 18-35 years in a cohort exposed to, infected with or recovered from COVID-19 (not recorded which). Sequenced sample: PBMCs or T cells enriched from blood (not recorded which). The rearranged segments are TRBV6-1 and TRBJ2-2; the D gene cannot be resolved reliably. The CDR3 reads CASSEVRVAGELFF. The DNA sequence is TGTGCCAGCAGTGAAGTCCGGGTAGCAGGGGAGCTGTTTTTT.